The rows below give T cell receptor beta chains drawn from one sample of a study of T-cell reconstitution after alpha-beta-depleted transplantation in children. TCRdb re-analysed the PCR reads in MiXCR, keeping a single row per CDR3 protein. Of roughly 50,000 distinct CDR3 sequences listed, 44% are singletons. The sequencing used PBMCs, mostly from graft donor cells, collected 360 days after TCRalphabeta/CD19-depleted stem cell transplant. Source of these receptors: a male patient between 10 and 17 years old who had a stem cell transplant for acute lymphoblastic leukemia, so the T cells may come from the graft donor. The CDR3 runs from the conserved cysteine through the conserved F or W. The D gene is left open where the match is weak. The listing skips clone size in some rows; elsewhere it reads once, few, many or a size class.

D gene: TRBD1; V gene: TRBV9; clone size: .; J gene: TRBJ2-7; CDR3 DNA: TGTGCCAGCAGCCCCACAGGGGGCCGTACCTACGAGCAGTACTTC; CDR3 protein: CASSPTGGRTYEQYF
D gene: .; V gene: TRBV5-1; clone size: .; J gene: TRBJ2-1; CDR3 DNA: TGCGCCAGCAGCTTGGAGGCAGGGTTAAAGAATGAGCAGTTCTTC; CDR3 protein: CASSLEAGLKNEQFF
D gene: TRBD1; V gene: TRBV7-3; clone size: .; J gene: TRBJ2-5; CDR3 DNA: TGTGCCAGCAGCTTGGGGAACCTGGGACAGGGCCAAGAGACCCAGTACTTC; CDR3 protein: CASSLGNLGQGQETQYF
D gene: .; V gene: TRBV29-1; clone size: few; J gene: TRBJ1-1; CDR3 DNA: TGCAGCGTTGTTAAACACACTGAAGCTTTCTTT; CDR3 protein: CSVVKHTEAFF
D gene: .; V gene: TRBV20-1; clone size: once; J gene: TRBJ2-5; CDR3 DNA: TGCAGTGCTAGAGATCCGGGAAGAGAGACCCAGTACTTC; CDR3 protein: CSARDPGRETQYF
D gene: .; V gene: TRBV20-1; clone size: .; J gene: TRBJ2-5; CDR3 DNA: TGCAGTGCTAGAGATTGGGGGGGCCAGGAGACCCAGTACTTC; CDR3 protein: CSARDWGGQETQYF
D gene: .; V gene: TRBV12-3/TRBV12-4; clone size: .; J gene: TRBJ2-1; CDR3 DNA: TGTGCCAGCAGCGGGCGGGGAGACTACAATGAGCAGTTCTTC; CDR3 protein: CASSGRGDYNEQFF
D gene: TRBD1; V gene: TRBV11-2; clone size: once; J gene: TRBJ2-2; CDR3 DNA: TGTGCCAGCAGCTTCACCCGGACAGGGGGCAGGACCGGGGAGCTGTTTTTT; CDR3 protein: CASSFTRTGGRTGELFF
D gene: .; V gene: TRBV28; clone size: few; J gene: TRBJ2-7; CDR3 DNA: TGTGCCAGCAGAACGCAGGGTGAGCAGTACTTC; CDR3 protein: CASRTQGEQYF
D gene: .; V gene: TRBV6-5; clone size: .; J gene: TRBJ2-7; CDR3 DNA: TGTGCCAGCAGTTATGACGGACGGGCCTACGAGCAGTACTTC; CDR3 protein: CASSYDGRAYEQYF
D gene: TRBD1; V gene: TRBV12-3/TRBV12-4; clone size: many; J gene: TRBJ2-3; CDR3 DNA: TGTGCCAGCACGGACAGGGGACCCACAGATACGCAGTATTTT; CDR3 protein: CASTDRGPTDTQYF
D gene: .; V gene: TRBV11-2; clone size: .; J gene: TRBJ2-3; CDR3 DNA: TGTGCCAGCAGCTTAGGCCCCCCGTCAGGGTGGGGGACGGATACGCAGTATTTT; CDR3 protein: CASSLGPPSGWGTDTQYF
D gene: .; V gene: TRBV28; clone size: .; J gene: TRBJ2-7; CDR3 DNA: TGTGCCAGCAGCCCATTGGACATCCCTGGCGAGCAGTACTTC; CDR3 protein: CASSPLDIPGEQYF
D gene: TRBD1; V gene: TRBV24-1; clone size: .; J gene: TRBJ1-1; CDR3 DNA: TGTGCCACCAGTGATTCCCCGGGACAGAGTACGCCCTTGAACACTGAAGCTTTCTTT; CDR3 protein: CATSDSPGQSTPLNTEAFF
D gene: .; V gene: TRBV18; clone size: few; J gene: TRBJ2-5; CDR3 DNA: TGTGCCAGCTCACCAGTGAACCAAGAGACCCAGTACTTC; CDR3 protein: CASSPVNQETQYF
D gene: TRBD1; V gene: TRBV29-1; clone size: .; J gene: TRBJ2-7; CDR3 DNA: TGCAGCGTTGAGACGGACAGGGGACACTACGAGCAGTACTTC; CDR3 protein: CSVETDRGHYEQYF
D gene: TRBD1; V gene: TRBV12-5; clone size: .; J gene: TRBJ2-5; CDR3 DNA: TGTGCTAGTGCCCAGACAGGGGGCTTAGGAGAGACCCAGTACTTC; CDR3 protein: CASAQTGGLGETQYF
D gene: TRBD1; V gene: TRBV12-3/TRBV12-4; clone size: few; J gene: TRBJ1-1; CDR3 DNA: TGTGCCAGCAGTCAGGGACAGGGAAACACTGAAGCTTTCTTT; CDR3 protein: CASSQGQGNTEAFF
D gene: .; V gene: TRBV12-3/TRBV12-4; clone size: once; J gene: TRBJ2-7; CDR3 DNA: TGTGCCAGCAGTTTGGGGGGGGCTACGTACGAGCAGTACTTC; CDR3 protein: CASSLGGATYEQYF
D gene: .; V gene: TRBV11-3; clone size: .; J gene: TRBJ2-5; CDR3 DNA: TGTGCCAGCAGCTTAGGCGCGACAGGATTTTACGAGACCCAGTACTTC; CDR3 protein: CASSLGATGFYETQYF
D gene: TRBD2; V gene: TRBV28; clone size: few; J gene: TRBJ2-7; CDR3 DNA: TGTGCCAGCAGTTTAGAGGCAGTAGGGACTAGCGGGGGATACGAGCAGTACTTC; CDR3 protein: CASSLEAVGTSGGYEQYF
D gene: TRBD1; V gene: TRBV29-1; clone size: few; J gene: TRBJ2-7; CDR3 DNA: TGCAGCGTTGACTACAGGGGGATGGGCTACGAGCAGTACTTC; CDR3 protein: CSVDYRGMGYEQYF
D gene: TRBD2; V gene: TRBV12-3/TRBV12-4; clone size: many; J gene: TRBJ2-1; CDR3 DNA: TGTGCCAGCAGCCGGCTAGCGGGGGCTTACAATGAGCAGTTCTTC; CDR3 protein: CASSRLAGAYNEQFF